The T cell receptor beta chain described here comes from a study of blood T cells in healthy people across ages. PCR was performed a second time for about 6 to 11 cycles using a sample-barcoded 5' primer and a J-beta primer mix. TCRdb ran MiXCR on the 5' RACE reads and lists one entry per CDR3 protein. The repertoire has fewer than 650,000 distinct CDR3 sequences, about 29% of them found once; the top ten carry 3% to 4%. The data were also submitted as part of a second study, on T cells of mothers and their children.

The TCR sequence derives from a boy younger than 10 in good health. The sequenced sample was blood.

The CDR3 nucleotides are TGTGCCAGCAGTTACCACGGCCCACAGGAGGACACTGAAGCTTTCTTT. Translation: CASSYHGPQEDTEAFF. This sequence joins TRBV12-3 or TRBV12-4 and TRBJ1-1, with D possibly being TRBD1 (5 bases). CDR3 length equals 16 residues. Trimming cost V 4 bases and J 3 bases, with 18 bases left between them.